This T cell receptor beta chain was profiled in a study of OX40 agonist ivuxolimab in advanced cancers. Clones were sequenced by immunoSEQ multiplex PCR, and TCRdb holds only the in-frame ones, with some missing. The data show 85,000 or so clones, with 86% seen just once and just under 2% held by the top ten. Peripheral blood came from all dose cohorts at three timepoints. The V and J ends lost 5 bases and 1 base respectively, with 17 bases between them. This CDR3 region has 16 residues. Germline V gene lookup returns CDR1 SGHVS and CDR2 FNYEAQ. Sequencing was performed on CD4+ or CD8+ T cells sorted from blood, taken in a trial of the OX40 agonist ivuxolimab. The TCR was taken from an adult with an advanced solid tumor such as melanoma, head and neck, liver or kidney cancer. The chain employs TRBV7-6 and TRBJ2-5, with D perhaps TRBD1 (5 bases). CDR3 protein: CASSLGPPGFQETQYF. The CDR3 DNA follows: TGTGCCAGCAGCCTGGGGCCCCCTGGGTTCCAAGAGACCCAGTACTTC.